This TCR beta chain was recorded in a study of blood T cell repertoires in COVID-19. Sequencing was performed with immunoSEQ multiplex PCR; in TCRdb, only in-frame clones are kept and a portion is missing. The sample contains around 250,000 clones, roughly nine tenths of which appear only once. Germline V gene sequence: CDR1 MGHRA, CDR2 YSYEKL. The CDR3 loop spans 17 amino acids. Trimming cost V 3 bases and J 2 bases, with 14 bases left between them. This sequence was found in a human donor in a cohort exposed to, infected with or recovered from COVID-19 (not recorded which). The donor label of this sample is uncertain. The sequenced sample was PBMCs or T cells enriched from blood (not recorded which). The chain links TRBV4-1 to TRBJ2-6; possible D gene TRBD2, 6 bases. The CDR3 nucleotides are TGCGCCAGCAGCCATGTTAGGAGGGGAGCTGGGGCCAACGTCCTGACTTTC. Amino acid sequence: CASSHVRRGAGANVLTF.